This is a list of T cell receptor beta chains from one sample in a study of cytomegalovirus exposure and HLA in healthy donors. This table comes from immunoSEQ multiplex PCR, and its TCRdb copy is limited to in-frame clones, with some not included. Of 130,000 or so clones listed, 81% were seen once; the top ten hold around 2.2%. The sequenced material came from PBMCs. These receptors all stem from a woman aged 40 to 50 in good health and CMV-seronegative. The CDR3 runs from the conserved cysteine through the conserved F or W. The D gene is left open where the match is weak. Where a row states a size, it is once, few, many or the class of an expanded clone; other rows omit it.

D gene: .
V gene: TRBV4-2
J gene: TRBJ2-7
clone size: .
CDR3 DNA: TGTGCCAGCAGCCAAAGCGAGATTAGCTTCGGGGAGCAGTACTTC
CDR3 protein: CASSQSEISFGEQYF

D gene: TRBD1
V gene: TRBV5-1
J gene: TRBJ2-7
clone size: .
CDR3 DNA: TGCGCCAGCAGCTTGGGGGGACAGGGCGGGCAGTACTTC
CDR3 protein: CASSLGGQGGQYF

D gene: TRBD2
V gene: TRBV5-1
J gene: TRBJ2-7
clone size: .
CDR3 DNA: TGCGCCAGCAGCTTGGCCTGGGATAGCGGGTTTTACGAGCAGTACTTC
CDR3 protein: CASSLAWDSGFYEQYF

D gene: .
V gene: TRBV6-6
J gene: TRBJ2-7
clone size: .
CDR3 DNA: TGTGCCAGCAGTTACGGGCAGGGCCTTCTCTCCTACGAGCAGTACTTC
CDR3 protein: CASSYGQGLLSYEQYF

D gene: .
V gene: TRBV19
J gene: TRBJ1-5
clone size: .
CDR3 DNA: TGTGCCAGTAGTATCCCGGGTTTAGGGCGGGGGGATCAGCCCCAGCATTTT
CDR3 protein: CASSIPGLGRGDQPQHF

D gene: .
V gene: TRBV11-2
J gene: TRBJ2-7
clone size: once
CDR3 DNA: TGTGCCAGCAGCTTTACTAGTTCTATCTACGAGCAGTACTTC
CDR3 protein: CASSFTSSIYEQYF

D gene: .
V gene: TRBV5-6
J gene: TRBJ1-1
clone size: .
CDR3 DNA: TGTGCCAGCAGCTTGGCCCTCCCGGGGGGTTCTGAAGCTTTCTTT
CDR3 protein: CASSLALPGGSEAFF

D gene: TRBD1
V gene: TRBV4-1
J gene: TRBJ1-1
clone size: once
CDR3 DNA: TGCGCCAGCAGCCAAGATCAGGGGCAGGGGGCGTGTGAAGCTTTCTTT
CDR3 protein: CASSQDQGQGACEAFF

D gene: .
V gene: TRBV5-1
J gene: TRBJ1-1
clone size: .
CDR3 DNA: TGCGCCAGCAGCTCGGACAAGAACACTGAAGCTTTCTTT
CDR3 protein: CASSSDKNTEAFF

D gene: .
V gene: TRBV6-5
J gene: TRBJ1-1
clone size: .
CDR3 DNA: TGTGCCAGCAGTCCACGGGGCGGGGGGTTCACTGAAGCTTTCTTT
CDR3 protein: CASSPRGGGFTEAFF

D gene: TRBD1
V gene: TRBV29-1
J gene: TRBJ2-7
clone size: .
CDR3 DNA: TGCAGCGTTGAAGACCAGGGGGTGAACTACGAGCAGTACTTC
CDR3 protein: CSVEDQGVNYEQYF

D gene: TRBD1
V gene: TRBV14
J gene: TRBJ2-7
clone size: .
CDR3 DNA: TGTGCCAGCAGCCAGGGGACAGGGGTCCCCTACGAGCAGTACTTC
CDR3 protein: CASSQGTGVPYEQYF

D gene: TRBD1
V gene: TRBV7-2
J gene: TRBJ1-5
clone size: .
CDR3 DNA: TGTGCCAGCAGCCGAAGGACAGGCGGGAATAGCAATCAGCCCCAGCATTTT
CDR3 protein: CASSRRTGGNSNQPQHF

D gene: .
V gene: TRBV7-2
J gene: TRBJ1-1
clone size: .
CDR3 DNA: TGTGCCAGCAGCTTAGCAGGGGGTCTGGAAGCTTTCTTT
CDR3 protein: CASSLAGGLEAFF

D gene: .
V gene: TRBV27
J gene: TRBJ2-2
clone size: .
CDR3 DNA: TGTGCCAGCAGTTTGCAGGCGAACACCGGGGAGCTGTTTTTT
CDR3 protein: CASSLQANTGELFF

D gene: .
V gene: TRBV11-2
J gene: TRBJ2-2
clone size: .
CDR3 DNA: TGTGCCAGCAGCTTACGGAGCACCGGGGAGCTGTTTTTT
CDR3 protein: CASSLRSTGELFF

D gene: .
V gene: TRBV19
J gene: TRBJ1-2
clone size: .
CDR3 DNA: TGTGCCAGTAGTATCGGACACTTAGGGGACTATGGCTACACCTTC
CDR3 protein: CASSIGHLGDYGYTF

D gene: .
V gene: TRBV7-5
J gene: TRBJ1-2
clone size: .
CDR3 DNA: TGTGCCAGAAGCAGGACGGGGAACTATGGCTACACCTTC
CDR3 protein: CARSRTGNYGYTF

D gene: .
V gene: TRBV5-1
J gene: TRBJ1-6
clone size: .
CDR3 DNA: TGCGCCAGCAGCTTGTCCGGGGGTAGTTCACCCCTCCACTTT
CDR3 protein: CASSLSGGSSPLHF

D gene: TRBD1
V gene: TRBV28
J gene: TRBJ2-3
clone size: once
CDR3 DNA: TGTGCCAGCAGTGGCCCGGGACAGGGGAGCACAGATACGCAGTATTTT
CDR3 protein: CASSGPGQGSTDTQYF

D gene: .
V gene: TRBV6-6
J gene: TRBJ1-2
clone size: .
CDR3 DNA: TGTGCCAGCAGTCGGCGGGGGGCTGGCTACACCTTC
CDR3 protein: CASSRRGAGYTF

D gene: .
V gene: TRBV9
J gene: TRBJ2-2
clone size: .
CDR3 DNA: TGTGCCAGCAGCGTAGGCTCGCGGGGGAACACCGGGGAGCTGTTTTTT
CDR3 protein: CASSVGSRGNTGELFF

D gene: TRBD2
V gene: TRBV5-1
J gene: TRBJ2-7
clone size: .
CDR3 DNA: TGCGCCAGCAGCTTGGGTAGCGGGGGGGTCCCCGAGCAGTACTTC
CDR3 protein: CASSLGSGGVPEQYF

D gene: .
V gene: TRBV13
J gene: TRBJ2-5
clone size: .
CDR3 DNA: TGTGCCAGCAGCTTAGGTCACCGAGACCAAGAGACCCAGTACTTC
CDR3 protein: CASSLGHRDQETQYF

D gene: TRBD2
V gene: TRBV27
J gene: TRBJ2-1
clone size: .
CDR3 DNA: TGTGCCAGTAAGAGCGGGAGGGCCAGTGATGAGCAGTTCTTC
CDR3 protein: CASKSGRASDEQFF

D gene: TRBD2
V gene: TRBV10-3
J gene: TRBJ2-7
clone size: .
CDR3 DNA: TGTGCCATCAGTGAGTCGATTTTTCTAGCGGGGGGCGTGTACTTC
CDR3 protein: CAISESIFLAGGVYF

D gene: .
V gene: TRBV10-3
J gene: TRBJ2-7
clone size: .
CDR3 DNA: TGTGCCATCAGTGATCCCCCAGGGATGATCTACGAGCAGTACTTC
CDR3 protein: CAISDPPGMIYEQYF

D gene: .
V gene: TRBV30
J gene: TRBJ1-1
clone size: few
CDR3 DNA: TGTGCCTGGAGTCGTACGAGGGACACTGAAGCTTTCTTT
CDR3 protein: CAWSRTRDTEAFF

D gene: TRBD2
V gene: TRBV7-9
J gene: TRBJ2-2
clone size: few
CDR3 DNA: TGTGCCAGCTCCCCTAGCGGCACCGGGGAGCTGTTTTTT
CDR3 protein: CASSPSGTGELFF

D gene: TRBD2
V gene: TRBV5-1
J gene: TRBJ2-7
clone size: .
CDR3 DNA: TGCGCCAGCAGCCCCGAGGGACTAGCGGGACTAGAGCAGTACTTC
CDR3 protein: CASSPEGLAGLEQYF

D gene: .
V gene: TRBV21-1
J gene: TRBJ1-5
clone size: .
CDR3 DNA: TGTGCCAGCAGCAAAGAAGGGGAGGGGAAAATTAGGCAGCCCCAGCATTTT
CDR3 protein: CASSKEGEGKIRQPQHF

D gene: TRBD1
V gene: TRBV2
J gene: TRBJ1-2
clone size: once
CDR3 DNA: TGTGCCAGCAGTCTAGGGACAGGACATTACACCTTC
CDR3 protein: CASSLGTGHYTF

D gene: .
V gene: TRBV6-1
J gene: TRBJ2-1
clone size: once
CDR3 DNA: TGTGCCAGCAAGAAGATTGACATTATTAATGAGCAGTTCTTC
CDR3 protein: CASKKIDIINEQFF

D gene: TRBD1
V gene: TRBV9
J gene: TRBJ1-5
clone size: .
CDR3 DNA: TGTGCCAGCGGACAGGGCAATCAGCCCCAGCATTTT
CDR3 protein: CASGQGNQPQHF

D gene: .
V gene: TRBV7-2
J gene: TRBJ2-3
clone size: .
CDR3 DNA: TGTGCCAGCAGCCTCCTAGGGGGTAGTAGCGCAGATACGCAGTATTTT
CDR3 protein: CASSLLGGSSADTQYF

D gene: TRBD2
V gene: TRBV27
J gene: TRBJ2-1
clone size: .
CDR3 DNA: TGTGCCAGCAGACTAGCGGGAGGGCCGTTGTATGATGAGCAGTTCTTC
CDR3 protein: CASRLAGGPLYDEQFF

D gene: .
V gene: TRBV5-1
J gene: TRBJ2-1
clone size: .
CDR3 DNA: TGCGCCAGCAGCCCTGGTCCTAGCGAGGTACCTATATACAATGAGCAGTTCTTC
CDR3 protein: CASSPGPSEVPIYNEQFF

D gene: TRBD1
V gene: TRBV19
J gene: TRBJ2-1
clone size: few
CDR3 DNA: TGTGCCAGTAGCCCAACAGGGGGCGAACAGCAGTTCTTC
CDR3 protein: CASSPTGGEQQFF